What follows is one TCR beta chain and its context. This record comes from a study of monozygotic twins with inflammatory bowel disease. TCRdb reprocessed the 5' RACE reads and keeps a single row for each CDR3 protein, giving no DNA. The repertoire table contains more than 120,000 distinct CDR3 sequences. The source material was blood. This TCR was recovered from a human donor with ulcerative colitis or Crohn's disease, or a healthy co-twin of an affected twin (not recorded which).

The chain's CDR3 is CASSSGQGYSYEQYF. The chain links TRBV27 to TRBJ2-7; TCRdb selects TRBD1, and the lack of DNA leaves this call unchecked. The CDR3 extends over 15 amino acids. From germline, CDR1 is MNHEY and CDR2 SMNVEV (reference sequence).